This record concerns one T cell receptor beta chain sequence. Steroid-refractory graft-versus-host disease after allogeneic hematopoietic cell transplant qualified adults for prospective research-autopsy enrollment. Sequenced by immunoSEQ multiplex PCR; TCRdb stores in-frame clones only, minus some. The sample yields about 2,000 clones, about 67% seen once. This entry comes from a study of tissue T cells after allogeneic stem cell transplantation. The specimen comprised ileal tissue, sampled at autopsy. The TCR was taken from an older male patient with steroid-refractory graft-versus-host disease after an allogeneic stem cell transplant. Among the T cells, some may be from the graft donor.

Here the CDR3 DNA reads TGTGCCAGCAGTCAGGTTTCAAGAGGGAAGAACTCACCCCTCCACTTT. Protein: CASSQVSRGKNSPLHF. The chain couples TRBV6-2 or TRBV6-3 to TRBJ1-6; D uncertain. Germline loops: CDR1 MNHEY, CDR2 SVGEGT. V lost 5 bases and J 10 bases, leaving 21 bases between the germline ends. The length of the CDR3 is 16 residues.